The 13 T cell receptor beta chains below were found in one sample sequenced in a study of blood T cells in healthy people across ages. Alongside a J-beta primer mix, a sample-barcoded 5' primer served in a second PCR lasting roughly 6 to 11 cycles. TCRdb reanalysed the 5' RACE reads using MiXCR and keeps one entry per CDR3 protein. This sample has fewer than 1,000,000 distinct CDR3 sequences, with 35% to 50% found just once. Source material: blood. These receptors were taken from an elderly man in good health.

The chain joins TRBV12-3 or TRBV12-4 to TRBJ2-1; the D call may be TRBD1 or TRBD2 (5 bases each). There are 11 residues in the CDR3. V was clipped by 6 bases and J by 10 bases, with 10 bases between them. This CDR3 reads CASRLGREQFF. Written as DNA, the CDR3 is TGTGCCAGCAGATTGGGACGGGAGCAGTTCTTC.

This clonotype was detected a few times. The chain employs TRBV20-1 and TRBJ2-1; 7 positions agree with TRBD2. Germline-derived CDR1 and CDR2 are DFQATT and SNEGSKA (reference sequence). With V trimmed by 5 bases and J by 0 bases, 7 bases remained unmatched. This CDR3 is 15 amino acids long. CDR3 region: CSAQGLAASYNEQFF. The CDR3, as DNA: TGCAGTGCTCAAGGCCTAGCGGCCTCCTACAATGAGCAGTTCTTC.

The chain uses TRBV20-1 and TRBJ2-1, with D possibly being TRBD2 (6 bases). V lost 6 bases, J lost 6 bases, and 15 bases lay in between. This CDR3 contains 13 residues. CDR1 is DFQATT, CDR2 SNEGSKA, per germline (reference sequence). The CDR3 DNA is TGCAGTGCCTTAGCGGACTCAATCAATGAGCAGTTCTTC. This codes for CSALADSINEQFF.

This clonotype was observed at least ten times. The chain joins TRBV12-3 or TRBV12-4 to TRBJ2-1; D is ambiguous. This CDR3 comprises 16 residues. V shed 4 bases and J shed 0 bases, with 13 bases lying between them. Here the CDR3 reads CASSWGSRSSYNEQFF. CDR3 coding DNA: TGTGCCAGCAGTTGGGGTAGCAGGAGCTCCTACAATGAGCAGTTCTTC.

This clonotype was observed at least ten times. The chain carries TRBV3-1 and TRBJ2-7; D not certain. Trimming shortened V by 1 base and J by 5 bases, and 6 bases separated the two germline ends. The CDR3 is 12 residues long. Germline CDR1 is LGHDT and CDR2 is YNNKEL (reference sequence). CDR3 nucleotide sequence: TGTGCCAGCAGCCAAGGGGATGACGAGCAGTACTTC. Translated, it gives CASSQGDDEQYF.

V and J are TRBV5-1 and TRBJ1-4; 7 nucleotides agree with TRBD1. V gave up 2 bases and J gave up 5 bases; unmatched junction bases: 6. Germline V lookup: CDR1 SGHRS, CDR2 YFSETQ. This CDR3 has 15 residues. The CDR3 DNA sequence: TGCGCCAGCAGCTTCCAGGGGACAGTGAATGAAAAACTGTTTTTT. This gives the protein CASSFQGTVNEKLFF.

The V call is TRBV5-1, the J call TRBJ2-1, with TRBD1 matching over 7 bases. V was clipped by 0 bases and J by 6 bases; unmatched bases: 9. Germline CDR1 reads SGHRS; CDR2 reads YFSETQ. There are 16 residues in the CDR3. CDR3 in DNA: TGCGCCAGCAGCTTGGATGGGAGACCAGGGGGCAATGAGCAGTTCTTC. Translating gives CASSLDGRPGGNEQFF.

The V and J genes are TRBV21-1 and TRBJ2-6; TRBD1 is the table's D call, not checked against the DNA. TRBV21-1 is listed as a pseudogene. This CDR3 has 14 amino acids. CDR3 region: CASQDKSGANVLTF. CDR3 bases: TGTGCCAGCCAGGACAAGTCTGGGGCCAACGTCCTGACTTTC.

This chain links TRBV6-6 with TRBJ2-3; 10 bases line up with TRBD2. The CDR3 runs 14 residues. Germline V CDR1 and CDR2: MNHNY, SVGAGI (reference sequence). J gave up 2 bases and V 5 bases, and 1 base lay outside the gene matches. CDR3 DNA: TGTGCCAGCAGTAGCGGGAGGGCCACAGATACGCAGTATTTT. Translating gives CASSSGRATDTQYF.

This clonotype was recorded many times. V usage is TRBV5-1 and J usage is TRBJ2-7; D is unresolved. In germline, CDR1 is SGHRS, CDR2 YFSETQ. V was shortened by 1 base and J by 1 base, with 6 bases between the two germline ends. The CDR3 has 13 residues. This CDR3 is CASSLTESYEQYF. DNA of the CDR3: TGCGCCAGCAGCTTGACAGAGTCCTACGAGCAGTACTTC.

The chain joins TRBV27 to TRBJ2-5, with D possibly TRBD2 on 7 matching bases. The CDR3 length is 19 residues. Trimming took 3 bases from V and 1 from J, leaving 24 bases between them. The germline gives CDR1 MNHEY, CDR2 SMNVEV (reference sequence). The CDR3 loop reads CASSFSTPGVGGTQETQYF. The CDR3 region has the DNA TGTGCCAGCAGTTTTTCCACCCCAGGGGTGGGGGGGACCCAAGAGACCCAGTACTTC.

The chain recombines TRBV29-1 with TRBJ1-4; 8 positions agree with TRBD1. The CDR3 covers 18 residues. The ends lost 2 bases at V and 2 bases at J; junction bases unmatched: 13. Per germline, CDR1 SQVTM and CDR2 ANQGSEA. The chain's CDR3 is CSVELDRAPFVTNEKLFF. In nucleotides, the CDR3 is TGCAGCGTTGAATTGGACAGGGCGCCCTTTGTGACTAATGAAAAACTGTTTTTT. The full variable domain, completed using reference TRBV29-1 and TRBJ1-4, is SAVISQKPSRDICQRGTSLTIQCQVDSQVTMMFWYRQQPGQSLTLIATANQGSEATYESGFVIDKFPISRPNLTFSTLTVSNMSPEDSSIYLCSVELDRAPFVTNEKLFFGSGTQLSVL.

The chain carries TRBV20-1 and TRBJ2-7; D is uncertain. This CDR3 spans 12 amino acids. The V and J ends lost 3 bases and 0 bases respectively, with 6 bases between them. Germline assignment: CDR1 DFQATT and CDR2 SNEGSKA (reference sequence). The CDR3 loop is CSASLSSYEQYF. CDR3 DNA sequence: TGCAGTGCTAGTCTCAGCTCCTACGAGCAGTACTTC.